The clone carrying this TCR beta chain occurred a few times. V was pared by 0 bases and J by 7 bases, with 7 bases between. From germline, CDR1 is SGHDT and CDR2 YYEEEE. This CDR3 contains 12 residues. The entry originates in a study of CD8 T cells in Susac syndrome. Reverse transcription of roughly 0.5 to 1 ug RNA was carried out with random hexamers. Amplification of TCR beta CDR3 across 54 Vbeta and 13 Jbeta was performed with immunoSEQ multiplex PCR. TCRdb re-derived calls from the immunoSEQ multiplex PCR reads in MiXCR, one entry per CDR3 protein. The sample has some 140,000 distinct CDR3 sequences; approximately 95% are singletons.

Sequenced: CD8+ T cells from PBMCs. The chain employs TRBV5-6 and TRBJ2-5, with a weak D call TRBD2 (6 bases). The receptor's source is a human donor with Susac syndrome. DNA of the CDR3: TGTGCCAGCAGCTTGGGGAGGGGGACCCAGTACTTC. Translating gives CASSLGRGTQYF.